One and the same sample provided the 23 T cell receptor beta chains below, sequenced in a study of blood T cell repertoires in COVID-19. The table came from immunoSEQ multiplex PCR; TCRdb's copy has only in-frame clones and leaves some out. This sample has under 250,000 clones, with approximately 91% found just once. Specimen: peripheral blood. The receptor source for this set is a woman aged 55 to 70 with acute or convalescent COVID-19.

The rearrangement uses TRBV5-8 and TRBJ2-5; 8 nucleotides line up with TRBD1. Germline-derived CDR1 and CDR2 are SGHTS and YDEGEE. The CDR3 runs to 16 residues. Unmatched junction bases numbered 12, after V lost 3 bases and J lost 5 bases. The CDR3 region has the DNA TGTGCCAGCAGCTCCCAACCCAGGGGGCGCGGGGAGACCCAGTACTTC. Its protein product is CASSSQPRGRGETQYF.

V gene TRBV18 combines with J gene TRBJ2-7; 9 positions match TRBD1. The CDR3 is 15 amino acids. The trim removed 8 bases at V and 0 bases at J, leaving 8 bases unmatched. CDR1 KGHSH and CDR2 LQKENI come from the germline V gene. CDR3 bases: TGTGCCAGCACGACAGGGGGAGGAGGCTCCTACGAGCAGTACTTC. Its protein product is CASTTGGGGSYEQYF.

This clone was detected only a few times. The chain is built from TRBV29-1 and TRBJ2-1, with TRBD2 identical over 11 bases. The trim removed 4 bases at V and 3 bases at J, leaving 8 bases unmatched. The CDR3 is made up of 16 amino acids. Germline V lookup: CDR1 SQVTM, CDR2 ANQGSEA. Here the CDR3 DNA reads TGCAGCGTTGTCCGCCTACTAGCGGGAGTCTACAATGAGCAGTTCTTC. Its translation is CSVVRLLAGVYNEQFF.

The chain carries TRBV4-3 and TRBJ2-1; weak D call: TRBD1 (7 bases). This CDR3 spans 17 amino acids. V lost 4 bases and J 7 bases, leaving 23 bases between the germline ends. Germline CDR1 reads LGHNA; CDR2 reads YSLEER. DNA for the CDR3: TGCGCCAGCAGCCCTTACGGCAGGGGGGCGCAAGGGAATGAGCAGTTCTTC. Its translation is CASSPYGRGAQGNEQFF.

This clone has only one observation. The CDR3 nucleotides read TGTGCCAGCAGTTATACGAGCGGGAGACAGGATGAGCAGTTCTTC. Translating gives CASSYTSGRQDEQFF. The chain couples TRBV6-5 to TRBJ2-1; 8 nucleotides agree with TRBD2. The ends lost 3 bases at V and 8 bases at J; junction bases unmatched: 9. Per the germline V gene, CDR1 is MNHEY and CDR2 is SVGAGI. This CDR3 spans 15 amino acids.

The sample holds one count of this clone. The gene calls are TRBV3-1 (or the pseudogene TRBV3-2) and TRBJ1-3, with 10 nucleotides matching TRBD1. The junction had 9 bases not matched to a gene; V was cut back by 4 bases and J by 0 bases. The CDR3 consists of 18 residues. The germline gives CDR1 LGHDT, CDR2 YNNKEL (reference sequence). CDR3 protein: CASSPRIGTGASGNTIYF. The CDR3, as DNA: TGTGCCAGCAGCCCGCGAATAGGGACAGGGGCCTCTGGAAACACCATATATTTT.

The chain couples TRBV19 to TRBJ1-2, with 7 bases identical to TRBD1. The CDR3 contains 16 residues. J was trimmed by 0 bases and V by 2 bases; bases with no gene match: 6. Germline lookup yields CDR1 LNHDA and CDR2 SQIVND (reference sequence). The chain's CDR3 is CASSIMGQGANYGYTF. The CDR3, as DNA: TGTGCCAGTAGTATAATGGGGCAGGGGGCTAACTATGGCTACACCTTC.

To note about this clone: Distinct nucleotide sequences in the sample also encode this CDR3. The V and J genes are TRBV6-5 and TRBJ2-1, with 11 bases that match TRBD2. Germline lookup yields CDR1 MNHEY and CDR2 SVGAGI. The CDR3 has 13 residues. The junction had 1 base not matched to a gene; V was cut back by 8 bases and J by 4 bases. As DNA, the CDR3 is TGTGCCAGCCGGACTAGCGGGTACAATGAGCAGTTCTTC. Translated, it gives CASRTSGYNEQFF.

V gene TRBV9 combines with J gene TRBJ2-6; D is possibly TRBD1 (5 bases). Per the germline V gene, CDR1 is SGDLS and CDR2 is YYNGEE. The CDR3 covers 15 residues. Trimming cost V 3 bases and J 2 bases, with 9 bases left between them. The CDR3 loop is CASSERGAGANVLTF. The DNA for the CDR3 is TGTGCCAGCAGCGAAAGGGGTGCTGGGGCCAACGTCCTGACTTTC.

This rearrangement joins TRBV3-1 (or the pseudogene TRBV3-2) to TRBJ1-6; a possible D gene is TRBD1 (6 bases). Germline CDR1 is LGHDT and CDR2 is YNNKEL (reference sequence). Between the trimmed V and J ends, which lost 6 bases and 2 bases, there was a span of 11 bases. This CDR3 is 15 amino acids long. CDR3 sequence: CASSRGGTYNSPLHF. CDR3 nucleotide sequence: TGTGCCAGCAGTAGGGGGGGGACCTATAATTCACCCCTCCACTTT.

J is TRBJ1-1 and V is TRBV28, with 10 bases lining up with TRBD1. Germline CDR1 and CDR2: MDHEN and SYDVKM. V lost 7 bases and J lost 4; bases outside the gene matches: 6. The CDR3 is made up of 14 amino acids. The CDR3 spells CASKLTGGGTEAFF. In DNA form, the CDR3 reads TGTGCCAGCAAACTGACAGGGGGCGGCACTGAAGCTTTCTTT.

The chain carries TRBV18 and TRBJ1-2; D call uncertain. Germline CDR1 and CDR2: KGHSH and LQKENI. The CDR3 is 15 amino acids. V gave up 5 bases and J gave up 4 bases, with 17 bases separating them. The CDR3 DNA reads as TGTGCCAGCTCAGATACGGAGGTGAGCTCCTATGGCTACACCTTC. This translates into CASSDTEVSSYGYTF. Full variable domain (outside the CDR3, taken from reference TRBV18 and TRBJ1-2): NAGVMQNPRHLVRRRGQEARLRCSPMKGHSHVYWYRQLPEEGLKFMVYLQKENIIDESGMPKERFSAEFPKEGPSILRIQQVVRGDSAAYFCASSDTEVSSYGYTFGSGTRLTVV.

The rearrangement links TRBV28 to TRBJ1-2, with 7 positions matching TRBD1. The ends lost 6 bases at V and 5 bases at J; junction bases unmatched: 12. The CDR3 extends over 15 amino acids. Germline V gene data show CDR1 as MDHEN and CDR2 as SYDVKM. The chain's CDR3 is CASSPGTASFYGYTF. The CDR3 region has the DNA TGTGCCAGCAGCCCTGGGACAGCTAGTTTTTATGGCTACACCTTC.

In its sample, this clone was seen once. The V gene is TRBV19, the J gene TRBJ1-1; 8 bases line up with TRBD1. V was pared by 7 bases and J by 4 bases, with 5 bases of the junction left unmatched. This CDR3 region has 13 residues. Germline loops: CDR1 LNHDA, CDR2 SQIVND (reference sequence). The CDR3 DNA reads TGTGCCAGTAAAACAGGGGGGACCACTGAAGCTTTCTTT. Residues: CASKTGGTTEAFF. The full variable domain, its missing parts supplied by reference TRBV19 and TRBJ1-1, is DGGITQSPKYLFRKEGQNVTLSCEQNLNHDAMYWYRQDPGQGLRLIYYSQIVNDFQKGDIAEGYSVSREKKESFPLTVTSAQKNPTAFYLCASKTGGTTEAFFGQGTRLTVV.

The chain links TRBV19 to TRBJ1-4, with D uncertain. The CDR3 runs to 12 residues. CDR1 is LNHDA and CDR2 is SQIVND in the germline V gene (reference sequence). V shed 2 bases and J shed 5 bases, with 3 bases lying between them. The CDR3: CASSIQNEKLFF. CDR3 sequence (DNA): TGTGCCAGTAGTATACAGAATGAAAAACTGTTTTTT.

The chain uses TRBV27 and TRBJ2-2, with 9 bases that match TRBD2. The junction had 9 bases not matched to a gene; V was cut back by 5 bases and J by 5 bases. Germline CDR1 MNHEY, CDR2 SMNVEV (reference sequence). The CDR3 is made up of 16 amino acids. The CDR3 DNA reads as TGTGCCAGCAGTCGGATTAGCGGGAGTAATACCGGGGAGCTGTTTTTT. It yields the protein CASSRISGSNTGELFF.

This clone has only a few counts. The rearrangement joins TRBV3-1 (or the pseudogene TRBV3-2) to TRBJ2-5; D is possibly TRBD1 (5 bases). The length of the CDR3 is 17 residues. Between the trimmed V and J ends, which lost 1 base and 4 bases, there was a span of 19 bases. CDR1 and CDR2 from the germline V gene are LGHDT and YNNKEL (reference sequence). CDR3 residues: CASSQAMVSGFGETQYF. DNA for the CDR3: TGTGCCAGCAGCCAAGCGATGGTTTCAGGGTTCGGAGAGACCCAGTACTTC.

The chain carries TRBV19 and TRBJ2-4; D is perhaps TRBD1 (5 bases). The CDR3 is 16 amino acids. Germline-derived CDR1 and CDR2 are LNHDA and SQIVND (reference sequence). Trimming took 4 bases from V and 3 from J, leaving 16 bases between them. CDR3 region: CASSSAREFGKNIQYF. The CDR3 DNA reads as TGTGCCAGTAGTAGCGCCAGGGAATTTGGCAAAAACATTCAGTACTTC.

V gene TRBV18 combines with J gene TRBJ2-1; 13 bases are shared with TRBD2. J was trimmed by 3 bases and V by 2 bases; bases with no gene match: 7. This CDR3 spans 18 amino acids. Germline V CDR1 and CDR2: KGHSH, LQKENI. CDR3 bases: TGTGCCAGCTCACCAATGACTAGCGGGGGGTCGCGCTACAATGAGCAGTTCTTC. Amino acids: CASSPMTSGGSRYNEQFF.

This chain links TRBV3-1 (or the pseudogene TRBV3-2) with TRBJ2-5; perhaps TRBD2 as D (6 bases). The CDR3 runs 15 residues. Per the germline V gene, CDR1 is LGHDT and CDR2 is YNNKEL (reference sequence). The germline V and J ends were trimmed by 2 bases and 1 base, with 11 bases remaining between them. The CDR3 DNA follows: TGTGCCAGCAGCCAACGCGGGAACATCCAAGAGACCCAGTACTTC. Its translation is CASSQRGNIQETQYF.

The rearrangement joins TRBV5-1 to TRBJ1-1; TRBD1 agrees at 9 bases. V gave up 2 bases and J gave up 6 bases; unmatched junction bases: 11. This CDR3 region has 16 residues. CDR1 and CDR2 from the germline V gene are SGHRS and YFSETQ. The CDR3 DNA reads as TGCGCCAGCAGCTTACAGGGGGCCGCCGGTCCGGCTGAAGCTTTCTTT. It translates to CASSLQGAAGPAEAFF.

This clone was observed a single time. The V gene is TRBV11-3, the J gene TRBJ1-1; D gene unclear. The V end lost 2 bases, the J end lost 5 bases, and 9 bases lay between the germline ends. Germline CDR1 is SGHNT and CDR2 is YENEEA. The CDR3 is 13 amino acids. CDR3 bases: TGTGCCAGCAGCTTACTAGCTGAAACTGAAGCTTTCTTT. This codes for CASSLLAETEAFF.

This chain connects TRBV7-9 to TRBJ2-5, with 9 bases aligning to TRBD1. The germline V gene encodes CDR1 SEHNR and CDR2 FQNEAQ (reference sequence). The CDR3 is 14 residues long. Trimming cost V 4 bases and J 5 bases; bases outside gene matches: 5. CDR3 in amino acids: CASSSGTGLETQYF. The CDR3 DNA reads as TGTGCCAGCAGCTCCGGGACAGGGCTGGAGACCCAGTACTTC.